The source of this TCR beta chain is a study of identical twins. Findings and limits, study-wide: The analysis was cross-sectional rather than longitudinal within donors. Twin sharing of out-of-frame TCR alpha was underestimated by models in monozygotic pairs. In cord blood, abundant beta clonotypes had fewer insertions; memory showed no trend.

The CDR3 is 13 amino acids. The V gene end was trimmed by 8 bases and the J gene end by 2 bases; junction bases not matched to a gene: 5. Germline V gene lookup returns CDR1 SNHLY and CDR2 FYNNEI. Note on this clonotype: Its antigen is unknown.

TCRdb re-derived calls from the 5' RACE reads in MiXCR, one entry per CDR3 protein. Among about 890,000 distinct CDR3 sequences, 10% to 15% were seen once, and the ten largest hold roughly 1.5%. This sample was also put to use in a study of yellow fever vaccine responses in identical twins.

Sample: PBMCs. This receptor was obtained from a woman aged 18-29 years in good health. The chain recombines TRBV2 with TRBJ2-7, with TRBD1 matching 8 bases. The CDR3 sequence is CASLGQATYEQYV. As DNA, the CDR3 is TGTGCCAGCCTGGGACAGGCGACCTACGAGCAGTACGTC.